This T cell receptor beta chain was sequenced during a study of regulatory T cells in long-lasting Graves disease. The study's findings and limits: TRBV28, TRBJ1-2 and TRBJ2-5 were segments that persistent disease favored.

The TCR beta library used iRepertoire HTBI primers with Arm-PCR amplification of CDR3. TCRdb analysed the multiplex PCR reads with MiXCR anew, one entry per CDR3 protein. The sample has a few hundred thousand distinct CDR3 sequences, 20% to 25% seen once; the top ten hold 14%. Looked up from germline, CDR1 is MNHNS and CDR2 is SASEGT. The CDR3 has 12 amino acids. Trimming removed 6 bases from V and 6 bases from J, with 10 bases in between. This clonotype came up many times. Its antigen is currently unknown. Noted time point: newly diagnosed GD, antithyroid drugs for less than 3 months. RNA from PBMCs was the source of the TCR library.

This sequence was found in a female donor with Graves disease. Sequencing was performed on peripheral blood mononuclear cells (PBMCs), taken at new diagnosis, from a patient treated with antithyroid drugs. The V gene is TRBV6-1, the J gene TRBJ2-3, with D hard to call. CDR3 coding DNA: TGTGCCAGCAGCGACCCCGTGGATACGCAGTATTTT. As protein: CASSDPVDTQYF.